Listed below are T cell receptor beta chains from one sample, sequenced in a study of patients and donors after allogeneic stem cell transplantation. A single record per CDR3 protein comes from TCRdb applying MiXCR to the RT-PCR reads. The sample lists a few hundred thousand distinct CDR3 sequences, approximately 14% occurring once. Sequenced: blood, either unsorted or a sorted T cell fraction (not recorded which). Receptors originate from a human donor who was either an allogeneic HSCT recipient or a stem cell or donor lymphocyte infusion donor (not recorded which). It is not recorded whose cells these are; they may come from a transplant donor. CDR3s include the opening cysteine and the closing phenylalanine or tryptophan. A D gene is named only where the DNA matches it firmly. Not every row has a clone size; where given, it reads once, few, many or a size class.

d_gene	v_gene	j_gene	abundance	CDR3nt	CDR3aa
NA	TRBV5-1	TRBJ2-6	many	TGCGCCAGCAGGGATTCTGGGGCCAACGTCCTGACTTTC	CASRDSGANVLTF
TRBD1	TRBV11-3	TRBJ2-7	many	TGTGCCAGCAGCCCTGGACAGGGCAGTAGCGAGCAGTACTTC	CASSPGQGSSEQYF
TRBD1	TRBV5-6	TRBJ1-2	many	TGTGCCAGCAGCCCCACAGGGGTGCTTATGAGCTACACCTTC	CASSPTGVLMSYTF
NA	TRBV3-1	TRBJ2-3	NA	TGTGCCAGCAGGGATATGGACGGGATGGATACGCAGTATTTT	CASRDMDGMDTQYF
TRBD2	TRBV24-1	TRBJ2-1	NA	TGTGCCACCAGTGCACAGGGGACTAGCGGGAGCAATGAGCAGTTCTTC	CATSAQGTSGSNEQFF
NA	TRBV10-3	TRBJ1-2	many	TGTGCCATCAGTGACCCGGGTAGGGGCGGTGGCTACACCTTC	CAISDPGRGGGYTF
TRBD1	TRBV15	TRBJ2-3	many	TGTGCCACCAGCAGAGAAACCGGGACAGGGGCCGATACGCAGTATTTT	CATSRETGTGADTQYF
NA	TRBV4-2	TRBJ2-2	many	TGTGCCAGCAGCCCTTCCACGGCCGGGCGCACCGGGGAGCTGTTTTTT	CASSPSTAGRTGELFF
TRBD1	TRBV5-1	TRBJ2-7	few	TGCGCCAGCAGCGGGGGACAGGGGAGGAACGAGCAGTACTTC	CASSGGQGRNEQYF
TRBD1	TRBV12-3/TRBV12-4	TRBJ2-7	NA	TGTGCCACCAAAAAGTCGGGACAGGGCTACGAGCAGTACTTC	CATKKSGQGYEQYF
TRBD1	TRBV20-1	TRBJ2-1	NA	TGCAGTGCTCAACTGGACAGGGTAAATGAGCAGTTCTTC	CSAQLDRVNEQFF
NA	TRBV7-8	TRBJ2-7	few	TGTGCCAGCAGCTTAGCAGGGCTAGAGCAGTACTTC	CASSLAGLEQYF
NA	TRBV20-1	TRBJ2-2	NA	TGCAGTGCTAGAGATATGGGGAGTCGGATGAACACCGGGGAGCTGTTTTTT	CSARDMGSRMNTGELFF
NA	TRBV3-1	TRBJ2-1	NA	TGTGCCAGCAGCCAAGAGGCGCGACTAGTTAGCAATGAGCAGTTCTTC	CASSQEARLVSNEQFF
NA	TRBV4-3	TRBJ2-3	many	TGCGCCAGCAGCCTTAGACTGGACCCTAGCACAGATACGCAGTATTTT	CASSLRLDPSTDTQYF
NA	TRBV5-1	TRBJ2-3	NA	TGCGCCAGCAGCTTGGATTATACAGGGTGGACAGATACGCAGTATTTT	CASSLDYTGWTDTQYF
NA	TRBV6-1	TRBJ2-7	few	TGTGCCAGCAGACGCTCAAAAAAGAACTACGAGCAGTACTTC	CASRRSKKNYEQYF
NA	TRBV5-1	TRBJ2-7	NA	TGCGCCAGCAGCTTGGAGGACGAGCAGTACTTC	CASSLEDEQYF
NA	TRBV3-1	TRBJ1-5	NA	TGTGCCAGCAGCCAAGGGCGACAGAGCAATCAGCCCCAGCATTTT	CASSQGRQSNQPQHF